A single sample is the source of the 25 T cell receptor beta chains below, sequenced in a study of T-cell reconstitution after alpha-beta-depleted transplantation in children. Using unique molecular identifiers, the investigators prepared the TCRbeta library. TCRdb passed the PCR reads through MiXCR, listing each CDR3 protein once. The profile covers 500,000 to 600,000 distinct CDR3 sequences, with over 25% appearing a single time and approximately 2.3% taken by the ten largest. This specimen consisted of PBMCs from the stem cell graft donor, obtained from the stem cell graft. All receptors come from a human donor who donated a stem cell graft to a child with aplastic anemia.

V gene TRBV20-1 combines with J gene TRBJ1-1; D gene uncertain. V was clipped by 2 bases and J by 5 bases, with 18 bases between them. Germline lookup yields CDR1 DFQATT and CDR2 SNEGSKA (reference sequence). The CDR3 totals 15 residues. The CDR3 sequence is CSARRQVPSETEAFF. The CDR3 DNA follows: TGCAGTGCTAGAAGGCAGGTTCCCAGTGAGACTGAAGCTTTCTTT.

V gene TRBV19 combines with J gene TRBJ1-2; D unclear. CDR1 is LNHDA, CDR2 SQIVND, per germline (reference sequence). The V gene lost 3 bases and the J gene lost 6 bases, with 11 bases spanning the gap. This CDR3 has 13 residues. Written as DNA, the CDR3 is TGTGCCAGTAGTATTGTCGGTTGGAATGGCTACACCTTC. It specifies CASSIVGWNGYTF.

The chain combines TRBV4-3 with TRBJ2-7; 12 nucleotides agree with TRBD2. J gave up 2 bases and V 1 base, and 3 bases lay outside the gene matches. The CDR3 spans 16 residues. Germline-derived CDR1 and CDR2 are LGHNA and YSLEER. The CDR3: CASSQALAGGPYEQYF. The CDR3 DNA reads TGCGCCAGCAGCCAAGCCCTAGCGGGAGGGCCCTACGAGCAGTACTTC.

This clonotype has a handful of counts. The chain is built from TRBV30 and TRBJ2-3; a weak D match, TRBD2 (5 bases). Per the germline V gene, CDR1 is GTSNPN and CDR2 is SVGIG (reference sequence). This CDR3 region has 13 residues. V was pared by 4 bases and J by 1 base, with 9 bases between. CDR3 sequence (DNA): TGTGCCTGGAAAAGAGCGGGCACAGATACGCAGTATTTT. It specifies CAWKRAGTDTQYF.

This chain joins TRBV4-3 and TRBJ2-2; D not resolved. V gave up 0 bases and J gave up 4 bases, with 6 bases separating them. From germline, CDR1 is LGHNA and CDR2 YSLEER. The CDR3 totals 14 residues. The CDR3 DNA is TGCGCCAGCAGCCAAGAGTGGGCCACCGGGGAGCTGTTTTTT. This sequence encodes CASSQEWATGELFF.

The sample holds a few counts of this clonotype. V usage is TRBV29-1 and J usage is TRBJ2-5; D may match TRBD1 or TRBD2 (5 bases each). This CDR3 has 13 amino acids. Germline-derived CDR1 and CDR2 are SQVTM and ANQGSEA. Trimming took 1 base from V and 4 from J, leaving 10 bases between them. CDR3 DNA: TGCAGCGTTGAAGTGAGGGGTGGAGAGACCCAGTACTTC. Residues: CSVEVRGGETQYF.

The chain employs TRBV30 and TRBJ1-5, with D unclear. This CDR3 contains 15 residues. From germline, CDR1 is GTSNPN and CDR2 SVGIG (reference sequence). V was clipped by 0 bases and J by 0 bases, with 9 bases between them. The CDR3: CAWSVGLSSNQPQHF. The CDR3 DNA reads as TGTGCCTGGAGTGTTGGCCTCTCTAGCAATCAGCCCCAGCATTTT.

The rearrangement uses TRBV25-1 and TRBJ1-6; D gene ambiguous. Germline loops: CDR1 MGHDK, CDR2 SYGVNS. The CDR3 extends over 16 amino acids. V dropped 3 bases and J dropped 0 bases, with 9 bases sitting between them. DNA of the CDR3: TGTGCCAGCAGTGAGGAAGGGAGCTCCTATAATTCACCCCTCCACTTT. This codes for CASSEEGSSYNSPLHF.

This clonotype showed up just a few times. The chain employs TRBV5-1 and TRBJ2-5, with D possibly being TRBD2 (6 bases). Trimming pared 3 bases from V and 4 bases from J, leaving 16 bases between. This CDR3 spans 15 amino acids. Per germline, CDR1 SGHRS and CDR2 YFSETQ. The DNA for the CDR3 is TGCGCCAGCAGCTCCGGGACTGGTTTTGGAGAGACCCAGTACTTC. This encodes CASSSGTGFGETQYF.

The V call is TRBV12-3 or TRBV12-4, the J call TRBJ2-1; D is ambiguous. There are 12 residues in the CDR3. V was cut by 3 bases and J by 8 bases, with 8 bases left in between. CDR3 sequence: CASSLLRYEQFF. The CDR3 DNA follows: TGTGCCAGCAGTTTGTTACGTTATGAGCAGTTCTTC.

This clonotype was recorded a few times. This rearrangement joins TRBV6-2 or TRBV6-3 to TRBJ2-1, with unresolved D. The germline V gene has CDR1 MNHEY and CDR2 SVGEGT. The CDR3 is 15 residues long. V was pared by 2 bases and J by 6 bases, with 14 bases between. CDR3 nucleotides: TGTGCCAGCAGTTACCTGGTCCGGACCAGCAATGAGCAGTTCTTC. It yields the protein CASSYLVRTSNEQFF.

V usage is TRBV19 and J usage is TRBJ1-2; TRBD1 matches 10 bases. The CDR3 length is 14 residues. The germline V gene has CDR1 LNHDA and CDR2 SQIVND (reference sequence). Trimming took 6 bases from V and 0 from J; bases not matched to a gene: 1. The CDR3 DNA follows: TGTGCCAGTAGGACAGGGGGCACTAACTATGGCTACACCTTC. It specifies CASRTGGTNYGYTF.

This clonotype was counted a few times. The V gene is TRBV20-1, the J gene TRBJ2-1, with 7 bases aligning to TRBD2. The CDR3 is made up of 15 amino acids. Per germline, CDR1 DFQATT and CDR2 SNEGSKA (reference sequence). V gave up 0 bases and J gave up 6 bases; unmatched junction bases: 8. The CDR3 reads CSARDDRTRVNEQFF. The CDR3 nucleotides read TGCAGTGCTAGAGATGACCGGACTAGAGTCAATGAGCAGTTCTTC.

This sequence joins TRBV29-1 and TRBJ1-1; no definite D call. CDR3 length: 12 residues. V lost 4 bases to trimming and J lost 1 base, with 7 bases between them. Germline V gene lookup returns CDR1 SQVTM and CDR2 ANQGSEA. The CDR3 is CSVVDPNTEAFF. CDR3 sequence (DNA): TGCAGCGTTGTGGATCCGAACACTGAAGCTTTCTTT. Combining the CDR3 with reference TRBV29-1 and TRBJ1-1 gives the whole variable domain SAVISQKPSRDICQRGTSLTIQCQVDSQVTMMFWYRQQPGQSLTLIATANQGSEATYESGFVIDKFPISRPNLTFSTLTVSNMSPEDSSIYLCSVVDPNTEAFFGQGTRLTVV.

This chain connects TRBV6-1 to TRBJ1-1; no clear D. This CDR3 region has 13 residues. Trimming took off 5 bases at V and 10 bases at J, with 17 bases between the two ends. The V gene's germline CDR1 is MNHNS and CDR2 SASEGT. The CDR3 nucleotides read TGTGCCAGCAGTCCCGGTTACGAGGGAGCAGCTTTCTTT. This encodes CASSPGYEGAAFF.

In this sample, this clonotype turned up a few times. The chain has TRBV4-3 and TRBJ2-7; 8 nucleotides agree with TRBD1. The CDR3 has 14 residues. Germline CDR1 reads LGHNA; CDR2 reads YSLEER. V was clipped by 3 bases and J by 2 bases; unmatched bases: 3. The CDR3, as DNA: TGCGCCAGCAGCCACCCGGACAGGGCCTACGAGCAGTACGTC. Translation: CASSHPDRAYEQYV.

The sample holds a few counts of this clonotype. V is TRBV6-5 and J is TRBJ2-1; D gene uncertain. Trimming stripped 3 bases from V and 11 bases from J, with 17 bases between. Germline V CDR1 and CDR2: MNHEY, SVGAGI. This CDR3 has 14 residues. CDR3 sequence (DNA): TGTGCCAGCAGTTATTCCAGGACCGACCTTAAGCAGTTCTTC. This gives the protein CASSYSRTDLKQFF.

In this sample, this clonotype turned up a few times. J is TRBJ2-2 and V is TRBV20-1; D is possibly TRBD2 (5 bases). Trimming cost V 6 bases and J 4 bases, with 18 bases left between them. The CDR3 runs 15 residues. CDR1 and CDR2 (germline): DFQATT, SNEGSKA (reference sequence). Here the CDR3 DNA reads TGCAGTGCCTTTCTTCAAAGCGGTTTCACCGGGGAGCTGTTTTTT. Residues: CSAFLQSGFTGELFF.

This clonotype was seen once. V and J are TRBV6-2 or TRBV6-3 and TRBJ2-2; D call uncertain. The germline V gene has CDR1 MNHEY and CDR2 SVGEGT. V gave up 6 bases and J gave up 6 bases, with 17 bases separating them. The CDR3 length is 15 residues. DNA for the CDR3: TGTGCCAGCAGCACCACTGACTCCCCCCCCGGGGAGCTGTTTTTT. Translated: CASSTTDSPPGELFF.

The J gene is TRBJ1-4, the V gene TRBV12-5; 7 positions match TRBD1. The CDR3 has 14 amino acids. V trimming: 3 bases; J trimming: 6 bases; junction bases outside the gene matches: 4. Per germline, CDR1 LGHNT and CDR2 FRNRAP. As DNA, the CDR3 is TGTGCTAGTGGTTTACAGGGGCCGGATGAAAAACTGTTTTTT. Translated, it gives CASGLQGPDEKLFF.

A few counts support this clonotype. The chain combines TRBV29-1 with TRBJ1-2, with D unresolved. The germline V and J ends were trimmed by 5 bases and 3 bases, with 4 bases remaining between them. The CDR3 is 10 residues long. CDR1 and CDR2 from the germline V gene are SQVTM and ANQGSEA. The CDR3: CSVSDYGYTF. The CDR3 DNA is TGCAGCGTTTCGGACTATGGCTACACCTTC. The variable domain in full, with the rest retrieved from reference TRBV29-1 and TRBJ1-2, is SAVISQKPSRDICQRGTSLTIQCQVDSQVTMMFWYRQQPGQSLTLIATANQGSEATYESGFVIDKFPISRPNLTFSTLTVSNMSPEDSSIYLCSVSDYGYTFGSGTRLTVV.

The chain combines TRBV27 with TRBJ2-1; D might be TRBD1 (5 bases). Trimming stripped 8 bases from V and 2 bases from J, with 19 bases between. Germline V CDR1 and CDR2: MNHEY, SMNVEV (reference sequence). This CDR3 has 16 amino acids. The CDR3, as DNA: TGTGCCAGCTCTTGGGGTCCAGGGCCTACCTACAATGAGCAGTTCTTC. It translates to CASSWGPGPTYNEQFF.

The chain combines TRBV20-1 with TRBJ2-7, with D perhaps assigned TRBD1 or TRBD2 (6 bases each). CDR1 and CDR2 from the germline V gene are DFQATT and SNEGSKA (reference sequence). This CDR3 has 14 amino acids. Trimming took off 3 bases at V and 5 bases at J, with 17 bases between the two ends. The CDR3, as DNA: TGCAGTGCTAGTTTGGGGGGCGCTAAGGACGAGCAGTACTTC. Translated: CSASLGGAKDEQYF.

This clonotype appeared a few times. The CDR3, as DNA: TGTGCCTGGAGCGGAAATATCCTTGGAGGGAGGACTGAAGCTTTCTTT. As protein: CAWSGNILGGRTEAFF. J is TRBJ1-1 and V is TRBV30, with D hard to call. This CDR3 has 16 residues. Germline-derived CDR1 and CDR2 are GTSNPN and SVGIG (reference sequence). Trimming cost V 3 bases and J 5 bases, with 22 bases left between them.

The J gene is TRBJ2-5, the V gene TRBV5-6; D gene uncertain. Trimming left V 4 bases short and J 2 bases short, with 12 bases between. Germline lookup yields CDR1 SGHDT and CDR2 YYEEEE. This CDR3 contains 14 residues. The CDR3 spells CASSRWIAQETQYF. The CDR3, as DNA: TGTGCCAGCAGCCGCTGGATAGCACAAGAGACCCAGTACTTC.